Reported below is one T cell receptor (beta chain). This sample stems from a study of blood T cell repertoires in COVID-19. Study-level information: Acute and convalescent COVID-19 samples came from the United States, Italy and Spain. The cDNA or gDNA used as material had been derived from T cells, B-cell-depleted T cells, or PBMCs.

Profiled with immunoSEQ multiplex PCR; TCRdb holds only in-frame clones, not every one. The sample lists some 31,000 clones; roughly 90% were seen once. After removal of 0 bases from V and 8 bases from J, the junction contained 10 bases not matched to a gene. The CDR3 loop spans 17 amino acids. Germline CDR1 is LGHNA and CDR2 is YNFKEQ. The receptor was isolated from a human donor in a cohort sampled during active COVID-19. The specimen was peripheral blood. This rearrangement joins TRBV4-2 to TRBJ2-1; TRBD2 matches at 10 bases. The CDR3 loop reads CASSQELRSGRADEQFF. DNA for the CDR3: TGTGCCAGCAGCCAAGAATTGCGAAGCGGGAGGGCCGATGAGCAGTTCTTC.